What follows describes a single T cell receptor beta chain. There are 16 residues in the CDR3. Trimming cost V 4 bases and J 5 bases, with 19 bases left between them. Reverse transcription used about 0.45 to 1 ug RNA and random hexamers. TCRdb passed the immunoSEQ multiplex PCR reads through MiXCR, listing each CDR3 protein once. The data show 70,000 to 100,000 distinct CDR3 sequences, approximately 92% seen once. The data were obtained in a study of CD8 T cells in Susac syndrome. CD8+ and CD4+ T cells circulating in blood were sequenced for TCR beta. The genes are TRBV12-3 or TRBV12-4 and TRBJ2-3; D tentatively reads TRBD1 or TRBD2 (5 bases each). The specimen was CD8+ T cells from PBMCs. The TCR comes from a human donor in good health. DNA for the CDR3: TGTGCCAGCAGTTCCCTGTTGGGGGTCCCACAAGATACGCAGTATTTT. Residues: CASSSLLGVPQDTQYF.